This T cell receptor (beta chain) comes out of a study of blood T cell repertoires in COVID-19. Looking at the study overall: The United States, Italy and Spain provided the acute and convalescent COVID-19 samples. PBMCs, B-cell-depleted T cells, or T cells provided the cDNA or gDNA that made up the material.

About this clone itself: A much larger clone differs from this one at a single base, so this may be a read error.

V dropped 4 bases and J dropped 4; count of bases not matched to a gene: 5. In germline, CDR1 is SGHTS, CDR2 YDEGEE. The CDR3 consists of 14 residues. In the source study's methods: Reference gene primer amplification gave estimated nucleated cell counts. Sequencing used immunoSEQ multiplex PCR; TCRdb keeps in-frame clones, though not all of them. The DNA was the basis for D and trimming; V, J and clone size are from that table. The data hold 200,000 or so clones, with around 84% observed a single time. The clonotype was recovered from a human donor in a cohort sampled during active COVID-19. Sequences were obtained from peripheral blood. V and J are TRBV5-8 and TRBJ1-1, with 9 bases matching TRBD1. CDR3 DNA: TGTGCCAGCAGCGTCGGACAGGGGAGCACTGAAGCTTTCTTT. This translates into CASSVGQGSTEAFF.